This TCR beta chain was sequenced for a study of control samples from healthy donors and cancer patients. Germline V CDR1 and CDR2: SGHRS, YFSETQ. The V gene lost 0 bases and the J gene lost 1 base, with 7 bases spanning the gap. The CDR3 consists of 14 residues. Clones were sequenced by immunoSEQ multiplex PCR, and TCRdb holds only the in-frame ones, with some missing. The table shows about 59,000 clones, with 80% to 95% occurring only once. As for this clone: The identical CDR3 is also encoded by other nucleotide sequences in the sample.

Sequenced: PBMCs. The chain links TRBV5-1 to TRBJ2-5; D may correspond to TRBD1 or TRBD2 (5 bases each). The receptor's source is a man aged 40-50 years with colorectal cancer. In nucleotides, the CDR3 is TGCGCCAGCAGCTTGGGAGGGACCCAAGAGACCCAGTACTTC. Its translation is CASSLGGTQETQYF.